Each of the 18 T cell receptor beta chains below was sequenced from the same sample in a study of cytomegalovirus exposure and HLA in healthy donors. This PCR relied on a set of 60 Vbeta primers and 13 Jbeta primers. This table comes from immunoSEQ multiplex PCR, and its TCRdb copy is limited to in-frame clones, with some not included. The sample contains around 160,000 clones, 75% to 90% of which appear only once. Sequenced: PBMCs. The receptors shown here come from a human donor in good health.

CDR3 nucleotides: TGTGCCAGCAGCCCCGGGTTCCAAGAGACCCAGTACTTC. Translating gives CASSPGFQETQYF. The chain uses TRBV9 and TRBJ2-5, with no clear D. The germline V and J ends were trimmed by 4 bases and 1 base, with 8 bases remaining between them. Germline V gene data show CDR1 as SGDLS and CDR2 as YYNGEE. The CDR3 has 13 amino acids.

The chain combines TRBV5-1 with TRBJ2-7, with 8 nucleotides matching TRBD2. Trimming at V came to 0 bases and at J to 7 bases, leaving 9 bases not matched to a gene. CDR1 is SGHRS, CDR2 YFSETQ, per germline. The CDR3 length is 15 residues. CDR3 bases: TGCGCCAGCAGCTTGGATCCGGGGGGGCGAGGAGAGCAGTACTTC. It translates to CASSLDPGGRGEQYF.

Note on this clone: Additional DNA sequences in this sample encode the identical CDR3. This chain connects TRBV5-1 to TRBJ2-7; 8 bases map to TRBD1. The CDR3 length is 13 residues. V lost 0 bases, J lost 5 bases, and 1 base stayed unmatched. Germline V CDR1 and CDR2: SGHRS, YFSETQ. DNA for the CDR3: TGCGCCAGCAGCTTGGGACAGGGGAACGAGCAGTACTTC. Its translation: CASSLGQGNEQYF.

V is TRBV27 and J is TRBJ2-1; unclear D gene. The V gene's germline CDR1 is MNHEY and CDR2 SMNVEV (reference sequence). The V gene lost 0 bases and the J gene lost 7 bases, with 7 bases spanning the gap. This CDR3 contains 13 residues. The CDR3 DNA sequence: TGTGCCAGCAGTTTATCCAGTGGTAATGAGCAGTTCTTC. Translated: CASSLSSGNEQFF.

The chain has TRBV2 and TRBJ2-7, with D perhaps matching TRBD1 (6 bases). This CDR3 contains 12 residues. CDR1 and CDR2 (germline): SNHLY, FYNNEI. Deletions cut 7 bases from V and 2 bases from J, with 9 bases between. The CDR3 is CASTRQAYEQYF. CDR3 nucleotides: TGTGCCAGCACCAGACAGGCCTACGAGCAGTACTTC.

The CDR3 DNA reads as TGTGCCAGCAGCCCAGACGGACAGGGCGAGCAGTACTTC. Its translation is CASSPDGQGEQYF. The J gene is TRBJ2-7, the V gene TRBV9; 8 bases are shared with TRBD1. The germline V gene encodes CDR1 SGDLS and CDR2 YYNGEE. Trimming cost V 4 bases and J 6 bases; bases outside gene matches: 6. The CDR3 runs to 13 residues.

The chain links TRBV5-1 to TRBJ2-7, with 7 bases identical to TRBD1. The CDR3 is 13 amino acids. V was pared by 3 bases and J by 2 bases, with 2 bases of the junction left unmatched. Per the germline V gene, CDR1 is SGHRS and CDR2 is YFSETQ. CDR3 protein: CASSSGTAYEQYF. The CDR3 DNA follows: TGCGCCAGCAGCTCCGGGACAGCCTACGAGCAGTACTTC.

This rearrangement joins TRBV19 to TRBJ2-1; 10 bases align to TRBD1. The CDR3 is made up of 15 amino acids. The V gene end was trimmed by 9 bases and the J gene end by 6 bases; junction bases not matched to a gene: 11. Germline lookup yields CDR1 LNHDA and CDR2 SQIVND (reference sequence). For the CDR3, the DNA is TGTGCCAGCGCCGTAGGGACAGGGGAAGGCAATGAGCAGTTCTTC. It translates to CASAVGTGEGNEQFF.

J is TRBJ2-3 and V is TRBV7-2, with 9 bases aligning to TRBD2. Germline CDR1 reads SGHTA; CDR2 reads FQGNSA. V gave up 3 bases and J gave up 6 bases; unmatched junction bases: 4. CDR3 length: 14 residues. The CDR3 DNA sequence: TGTGCCAGCAGCTTGGGGACTAGCTGGGATACGCAGTATTTT. It is translated as CASSLGTSWDTQYF.

This rearrangement joins TRBV11-2 to TRBJ1-2; TRBD1 aligns across 8 bases. The trim removed 4 bases at V and 5 bases at J, leaving 6 bases unmatched. The CDR3 totals 14 residues. Germline loops: CDR1 SGHAT, CDR2 FQNNGV. The CDR3 nucleotides are TGTGCCAGCAGCTACCGGGACAGGACGTATGGCTACACCTTC. This encodes CASSYRDRTYGYTF.

The genes are TRBV19 and TRBJ1-1; the D is unclear. This CDR3 has 14 amino acids. V lost 0 bases, J lost 11 bases, and 16 bases lay in between. Germline CDR1 reads LNHDA; CDR2 reads SQIVND (reference sequence). This CDR3 is CASSIDPLGVRAFF. The DNA of the CDR3 is TGTGCCAGTAGTATAGATCCCCTGGGAGTACGGGCTTTCTTT.

V and J are TRBV7-9 and TRBJ1-1; a possible D gene is TRBD1 (5 bases). CDR1 and CDR2 from the germline V gene are SEHNR and FQNEAQ (reference sequence). Deletions cut 5 bases from V and 4 bases from J, with 17 bases between. The CDR3 sequence is 15 residues long. CDR3 DNA: TGTGCCAGCAGCCTAGGGGTGGGGCGGGGCACTGAAGCTTTCTTT. Protein product: CASSLGVGRGTEAFF. Filled out from reference TRBV7-9 and TRBJ1-1, the complete variable domain reads DTGVSQNPRHKITKRGQNVTFRCDPISEHNRLYWYRQTLGQGPEFLTYFQNEAQLEKSRLLSDRFSAERPKGSFSTLEIQRTEQGDSAMYLCASSLGVGRGTEAFFGQGTRLTVV.

The rearrangement links TRBV5-1 to TRBJ2-3, with 14 bases lining up with TRBD2. Germline CDR1 is SGHRS and CDR2 is YFSETQ. V was pared by 4 bases and J by 4 bases, with 2 bases of the junction left unmatched. The CDR3 sequence is 15 residues long. The CDR3 protein is CASSGLAGGADTQYF. The CDR3 DNA reads TGCGCCAGCAGCGGACTAGCGGGGGGCGCAGATACGCAGTATTTT.

This clone has a handful of counts. V gene TRBV7-9 combines with J gene TRBJ2-2; D is unclear. The CDR3 sequence is 13 residues long. Trimming pared 2 bases from V and 8 bases from J, leaving 9 bases between. The germline gives CDR1 SEHNR, CDR2 FQNEAQ (reference sequence). The CDR3 loop reads CASSLKWQGELFF. The CDR3 nucleotides read TGTGCCAGCAGCTTAAAATGGCAGGGGGAGCTGTTTTTT.

J is TRBJ2-7 and V is TRBV7-9; D possibly corresponds to TRBD1 (5 bases). Trimming took off 3 bases at V and 3 bases at J, with 12 bases between the two ends. CDR3 length: 14 amino acids. The germline V gene encodes CDR1 SEHNR and CDR2 FQNEAQ (reference sequence). CDR3 nucleotide sequence: TGTGCCAGCAGCTTTCGGTCAGGGAACTACGAGCAGTACTTC. Translating it yields CASSFRSGNYEQYF.

The chain couples TRBV4-1 to TRBJ2-3; 8 nucleotides align to TRBD2. The CDR3 loop spans 17 amino acids. V trimming: 3 bases; J trimming: 2 bases; junction bases outside the gene matches: 10. The germline V gene encodes CDR1 MGHRA and CDR2 YSYEKL. The CDR3 loop is CASSHVGRGDHTDTQYF. In DNA, the CDR3 is TGCGCCAGCAGCCACGTGGGGCGGGGGGATCACACAGATACGCAGTATTTT.

The rearrangement joins TRBV18 to TRBJ1-1; no firm D call. The CDR3 covers 15 residues. V lost 5 bases to trimming and J lost 1 base, with 14 bases between them. Germline-derived CDR1 and CDR2 are KGHSH and LQKENI. The CDR3 region is CASSKLSAENTEAFF. The CDR3, as DNA: TGTGCCAGCTCAAAACTATCGGCGGAGAACACTGAAGCTTTCTTT.

Remarks on this clone: Because the CDR3 is missing its conserved closing phenylalanine or tryptophan, this is likely a read error. The V and J genes are TRBV6-6 and TRBJ1-6; TRBD1 agrees at 9 bases. Germline trimming cut 0 bases from V and 10 bases from J; bases unmatched to any gene: 4. Germline assignment: CDR1 MNHNY and CDR2 SVGAGI (reference sequence). The CDR3 is 15 residues long. The chain's CDR3 is CASSYSGQGGSPLHL. In DNA form, the CDR3 reads TGTGCCAGCAGTTACTCGGGACAGGGTGGCTCACCCCTCCACCTT.